These 23 T cell receptor beta chains were sequenced from one sample in a study of blood T cell repertoires in COVID-19. Only in-frame clones appear in the TCRdb table, and some are missing; sequencing was by immunoSEQ multiplex PCR. The table shows 84,000 or so clones, with approximately 80% occurring only once. The specimen was peripheral blood. All receptors come from an elderly man with active or convalescent COVID-19.

The chain combines TRBV11-2 with TRBJ1-6; D might be TRBD1 (5 bases). This CDR3 contains 10 residues. CDR1 is SGHAT and CDR2 is FQNNGV in the germline V gene. V was pared by 11 bases and J by 9 bases, with 8 bases between. This CDR3 reads CAVGPSPLHF. CDR3 DNA: TGTGCCGTGGGGCCTTCACCCCTCCACTTT.

The chain has TRBV3-1 (or the pseudogene TRBV3-2) and TRBJ2-3; D uncertain. Germline V CDR1 and CDR2: LGHDT, YNNKEL (reference sequence). This CDR3 has 14 residues. V dropped 2 bases and J dropped 0 bases, with 6 bases sitting between them. The CDR3 protein is CASSQHSSTDTQYF. Written as DNA, the CDR3 is TGTGCCAGCAGCCAACACAGCAGCACAGATACGCAGTATTTT.

This chain's CDR3 is CASSPGGGGQPQHF. In DNA, the CDR3 is TGCGCCAGCAGCCCAGGTGGGGGCGGTCAGCCCCAGCATTTT. The chain couples TRBV5-1 to TRBJ1-5; TRBD1 might be the D (6 bases). Germline values: CDR1 SGHRS, CDR2 YFSETQ. V lost 4 bases to trimming and J lost 6 bases, with 14 bases between them. The CDR3 contains 14 residues.

This chain connects TRBV5-1 to TRBJ2-5; 8 bases are a match to TRBD2. Germline CDR1 reads SGHRS; CDR2 reads YFSETQ. This CDR3 has 16 amino acids. V lost 7 bases and J lost 1; bases outside the gene matches: 12. CDR3 in DNA: TGCGCCAGCTTCCCTGGGGGTCGGGGGGGCCAAGAGACCCAGTACTTC. Amino acids: CASFPGGRGGQETQYF.

A single count supports this clone. The chain has TRBV3-1 (or the pseudogene TRBV3-2) and TRBJ1-5, with D possibly TRBD1 on 5 matching bases. V was pared by 1 base and J by 3 bases, with 13 bases between. The CDR3 loop spans 16 amino acids. Per the germline V gene, CDR1 is LGHDT and CDR2 is YNNKEL (reference sequence). The CDR3 DNA reads as TGTGCCAGCAGCCAAGTTGACAGTTTTACCAATCAGCCCCAGCATTTT. Translated: CASSQVDSFTNQPQHF.

Only one count was recorded for this clone. The chain has TRBV7-6 and TRBJ1-6; D is possibly TRBD1 (5 bases). From germline, CDR1 is SGHVS and CDR2 FNYEAQ. The CDR3 contains 16 residues. Trimming removed 4 bases from V and 7 bases from J, with 17 bases in between. The CDR3 sequence: CASSSAQAGGNSPLHF. The CDR3 bases are TGTGCCAGCAGCTCCGCACAGGCCGGAGGGAATTCACCCCTCCACTTT.

In its sample, this clone was seen a few times. This rearrangement joins TRBV19 to TRBJ2-2; D may be TRBD1 (6 bases). This CDR3 region has 13 residues. Germline V gene lookup returns CDR1 LNHDA and CDR2 SQIVND (reference sequence). V dropped 6 bases and J dropped 6 bases, with 11 bases sitting between them. The CDR3 reads CASSRTGPGELFF. CDR3 nucleotides: TGTGCCAGTAGCAGAACAGGGCCCGGGGAGCTGTTTTTT.

This chain connects TRBV1 to TRBJ1-1; the table calls TRBD1, which could not be checked here. TRBV1 is a pseudogene. The CDR3 runs to 14 residues. The CDR3 sequence is CTSSRLSGNTEAFF. DNA for the CDR3: TGCACCAGCAGCCGCTTATCAGGTAACACTGAAGCTTTCTTT.

In its sample, this clone was seen once. The CDR3 is CASSPARQGFTDTQYF. CDR3 DNA sequence: TGCGCCAGCAGCCCGGCGCGACAGGGTTTTACAGATACGCAGTATTTT. The V and J genes are TRBV5-1 and TRBJ2-3, with 7 bases fitting TRBD1. The ends lost 4 bases at V and 3 bases at J; junction bases unmatched: 11. This CDR3 has 16 amino acids. Germline CDR1 reads SGHRS; CDR2 reads YFSETQ.

This clone appeared a few times. The chain has TRBV7-6 and TRBJ2-5; 9 nucleotides line up with TRBD2. This CDR3 contains 17 residues. J gave up 2 bases and V 0 bases, and 7 bases lay outside the gene matches. From germline, CDR1 is SGHVS and CDR2 FNYEAQ. The CDR3 here is CASSLAGGLAGQETQYF. Written as DNA, the CDR3 is TGTGCCAGCAGCTTAGCAGGGGGGCTAGCGGGACAAGAGACCCAGTACTTC.

V usage is TRBV5-1 and J usage is TRBJ2-1, with D possibly being TRBD1 (6 bases). The CDR3 spans 16 residues. Trimming shortened V by 3 bases and J by 8 bases, and 21 bases separated the two germline ends. The germline V gene has CDR1 SGHRS and CDR2 YFSETQ. In nucleotides, the CDR3 is TGCGCCAGCAGCTGGCACAGGGTTCTAAGAGGCCATGAGCAGTTCTTC. This translates into CASSWHRVLRGHEQFF.

This chain connects TRBV6-6 to TRBJ1-6, with TRBD1 matching over 8 bases. Per germline, CDR1 MNHNY and CDR2 SVGAGI (reference sequence). The CDR3 runs to 15 residues. The V and J ends lost 6 bases and 10 bases, in that order; junction bases with no gene match: 11. The CDR3 region is CASSSPQGALSPLHF. CDR3 nucleotide sequence: TGTGCCAGCAGCTCACCCCAGGGGGCCTTGTCACCCCTCCACTTT.

The chain carries TRBV6-5 and TRBJ2-6, with 7 bases aligning to TRBD1. CDR1 and CDR2 (germline): MNHEY, SVGAGI. The CDR3 sequence is 15 residues long. V lost 4 bases and J lost 2; bases outside the gene matches: 2. CDR3 loop: CASSSDRAGANVLTF. The CDR3 DNA reads TGTGCCAGCAGTTCCGACAGGGCTGGGGCCAACGTCCTGACTTTC.

The chain has TRBV11-2 and TRBJ2-5, with TRBD2 identical over 11 bases. Per the germline V gene, CDR1 is SGHAT and CDR2 is FQNNGV. The CDR3 spans 16 residues. Trimming removed 2 bases from V and 1 base from J; junction bases left unmatched: 3. CDR3 loop: CASSLSLAGGQETQYF. The CDR3 nucleotides read TGTGCCAGCAGCTTATCCCTAGCGGGGGGCCAAGAGACCCAGTACTTC.

The chain is built from TRBV6-6 and TRBJ2-2, with D unresolved. Germline values: CDR1 MNHNY, CDR2 SVGAGI (reference sequence). The CDR3 length is 12 residues. The V end was cut by 6 bases, the J end by 4 bases, with 6 bases between. The CDR3 coding sequence is TGTGCCAGCAGCCTCAGCACCGGGGAGCTGTTTTTT. Translation: CASSLSTGELFF.

The rearrangement joins TRBV5-6 to TRBJ1-2; 8 nucleotides match TRBD1. The V segment lost 4 bases and the J segment 6 bases; nucleotides outside the gene matches: 8. The CDR3 length is 14 residues. Looked up from germline, CDR1 is SGHDT and CDR2 is YYEEEE. This chain's CDR3 is CASSRRGQDHGYTF. The DNA for the CDR3 is TGTGCCAGCAGCCGCCGGGGACAGGACCATGGCTACACCTTC.

This clone is a singleton in its sample. The V gene is TRBV24-1, the J gene TRBJ2-5; 10 bases match TRBD1. This CDR3 has 15 residues. V trimming: 9 bases; J trimming: 4 bases; junction bases outside the gene matches: 10. Germline V gene data show CDR1 as KGHDR and CDR2 as SFDVKD. The CDR3 region has the DNA TGTGCCACCCACCTCGACAGGGGGCGCGGAGAGACCCAGTACTTC. Translation: CATHLDRGRGETQYF.

J is TRBJ1-6 and V is TRBV5-1; TRBD1 agrees at 11 bases. The CDR3 spans 16 residues. V was pared by 0 bases and J by 9 bases, with 5 bases of the junction left unmatched. Germline values: CDR1 SGHRS, CDR2 YFSETQ. CDR3 coding DNA: TGCGCCAGCAGCTTGGCCGGGGACAGGGGGTTTTCACCCCTCCACTTT. Protein sequence: CASSLAGDRGFSPLHF.

This clone has a single count. The chain carries TRBV28 and TRBJ1-4; 12 nucleotides agree with TRBD1. The CDR3 is made up of 16 amino acids. V trimming: 4 bases; J trimming: 8 bases; junction bases outside the gene matches: 8. In germline, CDR1 is MDHEN, CDR2 SYDVKM. The CDR3 loop is CASSSPGQGAREKLFF. CDR3 coding DNA: TGTGCCAGCAGTTCTCCGGGACAGGGGGCGCGGGAAAAACTGTTTTTT.

The rearrangement uses TRBV5-4 and TRBJ2-7; D gene uncertain. Germline V gene sequence: CDR1 SGHNT, CDR2 YYREEE (reference sequence). V lost 0 bases to trimming and J lost 3 bases, with 7 bases between them. This CDR3 region has 13 residues. The CDR3 DNA sequence: TGTGCCAGCAGCTTGGCCCTCGGCTACGAGCAGTACGTC. Translation: CASSLALGYEQYV.

This sequence joins TRBV11-2 and TRBJ2-1, with 9 bases fitting TRBD2. J gave up 9 bases and V 6 bases, and 3 bases lay outside the gene matches. CDR1 SGHAT and CDR2 FQNNGV come from the germline V gene. CDR3 length equals 12 residues. In DNA, the CDR3 is TGTGCCAGCAGAACGGGACTAGCTGAGCAGTTCTTC. It yields the protein CASRTGLAEQFF.

Only a few counts were recorded for this clone. The chain couples TRBV28 to TRBJ1-2; TRBD1 matches at 10 bases. V shed 6 bases and J 7 bases; nucleotides not matched to a gene: 2. The CDR3 covers 12 residues. Germline V gene sequence: CDR1 MDHEN, CDR2 SYDVKM. The CDR3 sequence is CASSGQGVGYTF. Here the CDR3 DNA reads TGTGCCAGCAGCGGACAGGGGGTTGGCTACACCTTC.

V is TRBV19 and J is TRBJ2-5, with TRBD1 identical over 8 bases. CDR1 and CDR2 (germline): LNHDA, SQIVND (reference sequence). The CDR3 runs 17 residues. V was clipped by 3 bases and J by 5 bases; unmatched bases: 14. CDR3 protein: CASSIGSSGQGLETQYF. CDR3 sequence (DNA): TGTGCCAGTAGTATCGGTTCATCAGGACAGGGACTGGAGACCCAGTACTTC.